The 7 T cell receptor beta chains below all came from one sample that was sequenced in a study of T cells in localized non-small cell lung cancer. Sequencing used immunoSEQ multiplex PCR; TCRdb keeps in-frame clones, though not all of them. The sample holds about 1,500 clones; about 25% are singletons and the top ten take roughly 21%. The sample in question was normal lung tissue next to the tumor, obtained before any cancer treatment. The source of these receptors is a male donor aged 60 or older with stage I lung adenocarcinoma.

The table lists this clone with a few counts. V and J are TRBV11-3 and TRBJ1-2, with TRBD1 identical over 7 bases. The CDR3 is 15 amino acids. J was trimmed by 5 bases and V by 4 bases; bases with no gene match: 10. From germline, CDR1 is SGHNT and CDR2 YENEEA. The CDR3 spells CASSSGQTTLYGYTF. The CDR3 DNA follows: TGTGCCAGCAGCTCGGGACAGACGACACTATATGGCTACACCTTC.

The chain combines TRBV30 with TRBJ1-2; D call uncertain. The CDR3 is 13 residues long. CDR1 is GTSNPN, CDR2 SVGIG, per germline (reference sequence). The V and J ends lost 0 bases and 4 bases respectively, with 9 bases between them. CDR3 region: CAWSVSPVYGYTF. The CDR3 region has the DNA TGTGCCTGGAGTGTGTCGCCCGTCTATGGCTACACCTTC.

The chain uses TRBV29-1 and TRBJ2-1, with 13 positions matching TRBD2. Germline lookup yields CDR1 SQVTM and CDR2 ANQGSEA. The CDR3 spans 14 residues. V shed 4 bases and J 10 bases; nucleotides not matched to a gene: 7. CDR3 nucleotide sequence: TGCAGCGTTGCGGGACTAGCGGGAATCGGGGAGCAGTTCTTC. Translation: CSVAGLAGIGEQFF.

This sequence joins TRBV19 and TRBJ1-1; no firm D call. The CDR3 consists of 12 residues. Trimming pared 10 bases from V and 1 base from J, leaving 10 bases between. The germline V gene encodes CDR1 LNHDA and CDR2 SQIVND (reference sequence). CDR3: CAIQHQNTEAFF. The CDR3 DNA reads TGTGCCATCCAACACCAGAACACTGAAGCTTTCTTT.

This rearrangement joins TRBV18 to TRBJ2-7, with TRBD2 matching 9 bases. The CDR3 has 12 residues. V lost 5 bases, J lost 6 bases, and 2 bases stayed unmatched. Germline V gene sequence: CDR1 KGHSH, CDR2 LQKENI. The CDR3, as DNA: TGTGCCAGCTCAACGACTAGCGGCGAGCAGTACTTC. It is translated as CASSTTSGEQYF.

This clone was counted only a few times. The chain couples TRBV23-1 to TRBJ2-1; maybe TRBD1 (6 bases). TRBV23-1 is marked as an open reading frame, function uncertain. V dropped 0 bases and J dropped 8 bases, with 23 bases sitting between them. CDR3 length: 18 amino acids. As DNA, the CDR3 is TGCGCCAGCAGTCAATCCGTCGATCCTAAGGGGGTTAGGTATGAGCAGTTCTTC. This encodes CASSQSVDPKGVRYEQFF.

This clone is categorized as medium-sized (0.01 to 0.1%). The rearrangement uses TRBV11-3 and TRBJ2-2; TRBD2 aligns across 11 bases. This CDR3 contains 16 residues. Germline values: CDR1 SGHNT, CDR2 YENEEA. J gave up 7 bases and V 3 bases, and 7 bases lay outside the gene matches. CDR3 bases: TGTGCCAGCAGCTTGCTACTAGCGGGAGATGGCGGGGAGCTGTTTTTT. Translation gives CASSLLLAGDGGELFF. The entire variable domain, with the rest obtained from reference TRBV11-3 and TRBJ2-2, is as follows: EAGVVQSPRYKIIEKKQPVAFWCNPISGHNTLYWYLQNLGQGPELLIRYENEEAVDDSQLPKDRFSAERLKGVDSTLKIQPAELGDSAVYLCASSLLLAGDGGELFFGEGSRLTVL.